The present entry profiles one TCR beta chain with its context. The target of this receptor is not known. Base qualities are not at hand, and no much larger clone is one base apart. This sample was included in a study of blood T cell repertoires in COVID-19 (dated by TCRdb to about 2020). Describing the broader study: Samples covering the acute and convalescent phases of COVID-19 were provided by collaborators in the United States, Italy and Spain. HLA class I and class II types, where available, came from metadata supplied by the sample provider rather than from assay-based typing. The prospective study material was composed of cDNA or gDNA derived from T cells, B-cell-depleted T cells, or PBMCs. The repertoires were released in a freely available public database intended as a resource for research on the immune response to SARS-CoV-2. The sample metadata nearly always contained a de-identified subject ID, COVID-19 status, age in years and sex. The samples were drawn from two sources: the first 160 participants of the ongoing ImmuneRACE study, and about 1,300 subjects contributed by 6 global collaborators. Subjects who had been exposed to COVID-19, were actively infected with it, or had recovered from it provided the deeply sampled blood TCRbeta repertoires that made up the dataset.

Overall study results and their limits: Clinical and demographic metadata were provided uncurated, with the amount varying by source and participant.

Collaborating institutions collected whole blood in K2EDTA tubes following their own protocols. Collaborator samples were shipped for TCRbeta analysis as frozen whole blood, isolated PBMCs, or DNA extracted from either sample type. From cysteine to phenylalanine, the CDR3 is 15 amino acids long. The retained sequence is limited to the CDR3, 45 bases, with the frame set at the first base. As encoded in the germline V gene, CDR1 is SGHRS while CDR2 is YFSETQ. Unmatched junction bases come to 15, with V trimmed by 7 bases and J by 5 bases. The immunoSEQ Assay, a bias-controlled multiplex PCR, was used to amplify TCRbeta CDR3 regions from genomic DNA. The original methods were these. Nucleated cell counts per sample were estimated from amplification of reference gene primers within the assay. To quantify the absolute abundance of each unique TCRbeta CDR3 rearrangement, sequence reads were collapsed and filtered. Productive Simpson clonality was computed per sample as the square root of Simpson's diversity index over productive rearrangements. TCRdb stores this immuneACCESS table with in-frame sequences only. Part of the clones is absent; in the studies checked, under half of the shortfall reflects unresolved V genes, and no reason is known for the rest. V, J and clone size were drawn from that table, and D and trimming were deduced from the DNA. The sample profile shows roughly 150,000 clones; over 80% of them were found once. The ten biggest clones cover approximately 6.2% of the sample.

The sequenced sample consisted of peripheral blood. The rearranged chain carries TRBV5-1 and TRBJ2-7; 7 central nucleotides agree with TRBD2. The clonotype comes from an older man with acute or convalescent COVID-19. The CDR3: CASPAAPSGIDEQYF. In nucleotide form, the sequence is TGCGCCAGCCCCGCAGCACCTAGCGGCATCGACGAGCAGTACTTC.